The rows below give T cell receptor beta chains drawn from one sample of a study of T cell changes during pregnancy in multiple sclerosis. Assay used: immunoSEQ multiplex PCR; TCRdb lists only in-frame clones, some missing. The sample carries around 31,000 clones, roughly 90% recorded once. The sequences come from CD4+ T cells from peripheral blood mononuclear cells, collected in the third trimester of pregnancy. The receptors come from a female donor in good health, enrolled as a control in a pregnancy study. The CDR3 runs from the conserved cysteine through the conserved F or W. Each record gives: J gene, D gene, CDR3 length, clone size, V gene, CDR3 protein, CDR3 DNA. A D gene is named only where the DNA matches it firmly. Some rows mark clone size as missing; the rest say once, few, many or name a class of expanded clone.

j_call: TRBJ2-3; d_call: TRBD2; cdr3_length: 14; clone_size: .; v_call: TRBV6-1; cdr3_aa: CASTPSGRADTQYF; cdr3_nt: TGTGCCAGCACCCCTAGCGGGAGAGCAGATACGCAGTATTTT
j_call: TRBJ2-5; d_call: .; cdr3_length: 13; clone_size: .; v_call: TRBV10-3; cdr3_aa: CAISGAEGAAQYF; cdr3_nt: TGTGCCATCAGTGGGGCGGAGGGCGCGGCCCAGTACTTC
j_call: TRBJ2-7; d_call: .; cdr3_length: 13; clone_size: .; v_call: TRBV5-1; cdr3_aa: CASSLPLGYEQYF; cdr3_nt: TGCGCCAGCAGCTTGCCCCTCGGGTACGAGCAGTACTTC
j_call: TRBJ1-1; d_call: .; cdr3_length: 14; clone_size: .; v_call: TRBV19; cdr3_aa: CASSIAAGATEAFF; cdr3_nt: TGTGCCAGTAGTATAGCGGCGGGGGCCACTGAAGCTTTCTTT
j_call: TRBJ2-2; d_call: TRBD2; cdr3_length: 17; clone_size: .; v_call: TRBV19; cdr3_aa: CASTRLAGGPISGELFF; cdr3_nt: TGTGCCAGTACTCGACTAGCGGGGGGGCCGATTTCTGGGGAGCTGTTTTTT
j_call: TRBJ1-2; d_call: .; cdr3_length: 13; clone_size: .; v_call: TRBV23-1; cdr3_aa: CASSQLSSYGYTF; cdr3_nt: TGCGCCAGCAGTCAATTGTCCAGCTATGGCTACACCTTC
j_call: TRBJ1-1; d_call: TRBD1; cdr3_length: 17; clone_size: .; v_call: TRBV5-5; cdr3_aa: CASSGGQGAWTNTEAFF; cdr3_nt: TGTGCCAGCAGCGGCGGACAGGGTGCTTGGACGAACACTGAAGCTTTCTTT
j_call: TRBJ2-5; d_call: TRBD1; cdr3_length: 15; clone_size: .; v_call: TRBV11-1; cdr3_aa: CASSLGDRSQETQYF; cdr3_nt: TGTGCCAGCAGCTTAGGGGACAGGAGTCAAGAGACCCAGTACTTC
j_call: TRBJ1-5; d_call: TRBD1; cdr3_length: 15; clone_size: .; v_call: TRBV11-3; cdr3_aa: CASSLTGKHNQPQHF; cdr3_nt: TGTGCCAGCAGCTTGACAGGGAAACACAATCAGCCCCAGCATTTT
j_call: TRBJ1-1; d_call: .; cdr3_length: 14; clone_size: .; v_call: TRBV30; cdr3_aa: CAWTAGRRNTEAFF; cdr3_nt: TGTGCCTGGACTGCGGGTCGGAGGAACACTGAAGCTTTCTTT
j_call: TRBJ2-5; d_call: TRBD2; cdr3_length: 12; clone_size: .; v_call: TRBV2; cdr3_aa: CASRGTIETQYF; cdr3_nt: TGTGCCAGCAGAGGGACTATTGAGACCCAGTACTTC
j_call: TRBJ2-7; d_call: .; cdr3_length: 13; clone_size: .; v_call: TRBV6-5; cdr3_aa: CASSIVPRYEQYF; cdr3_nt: TGTGCCAGCAGTATAGTCCCCCGGTACGAGCAGTACTTC
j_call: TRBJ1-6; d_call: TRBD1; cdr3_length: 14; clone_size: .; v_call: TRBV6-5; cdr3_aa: CASSYWNDRATLHF; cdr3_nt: TGTGCCAGCAGTTATTGGAACGACAGGGCGACCCTCCACTTT
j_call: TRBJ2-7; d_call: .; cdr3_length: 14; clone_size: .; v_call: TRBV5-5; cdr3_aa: CASSLVHSSGEQYF; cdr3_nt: TGTGCCAGCAGCTTGGTCCACAGCTCGGGGGAGCAGTACTTC
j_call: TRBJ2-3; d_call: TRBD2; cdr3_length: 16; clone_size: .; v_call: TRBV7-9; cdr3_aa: CASSHTGGRATDTQYF; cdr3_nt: TGTGCCAGCAGCCATACTGGGGGGAGGGCCACAGATACGCAGTATTTT
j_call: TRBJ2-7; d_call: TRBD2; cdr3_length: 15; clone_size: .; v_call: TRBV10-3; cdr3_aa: CASQTTGTSGYEQYF; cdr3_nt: TGTGCCAGCCAGACCACCGGGACTAGCGGCTACGAGCAGTACTTC
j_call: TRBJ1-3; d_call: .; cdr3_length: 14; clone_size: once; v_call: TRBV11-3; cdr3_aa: CASSPQLSGNTIYF; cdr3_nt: TGTGCCAGCAGTCCACAGCTCTCTGGAAACACCATATATTTT
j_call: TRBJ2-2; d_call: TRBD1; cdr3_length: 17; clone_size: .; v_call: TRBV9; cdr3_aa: CASTSTPRNRGLGELFF; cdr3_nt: TGTGCCAGCACCTCCACACCGAGAAACAGGGGGCTCGGGGAGCTGTTTTTT
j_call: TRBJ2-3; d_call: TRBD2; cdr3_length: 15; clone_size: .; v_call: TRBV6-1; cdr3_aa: CASSRTSDLHYTQYF; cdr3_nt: TGTGCCAGCAGTCGGACTAGCGACTTACATTATACGCAGTATTTT
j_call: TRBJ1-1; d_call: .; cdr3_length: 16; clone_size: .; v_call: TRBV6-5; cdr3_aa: CASSYTGLSENTEAFF; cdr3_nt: TGTGCCAGCAGTTACACGGGTCTAAGTGAGAACACTGAAGCTTTCTTT
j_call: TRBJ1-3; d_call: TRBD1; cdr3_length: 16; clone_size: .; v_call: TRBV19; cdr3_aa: CASSMVGQGSGNTIYF; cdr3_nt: TGTGCCAGTAGTATGGTCGGACAGGGTTCTGGAAACACCATATATTTT
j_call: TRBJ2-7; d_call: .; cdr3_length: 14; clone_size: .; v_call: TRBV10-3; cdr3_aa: CATCPGLTTDEQYF; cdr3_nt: TGTGCCACCTGTCCGGGACTTACGACGGACGAGCAGTACTTC
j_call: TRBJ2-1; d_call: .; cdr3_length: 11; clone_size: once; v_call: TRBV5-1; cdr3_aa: CASSRDNEQFF; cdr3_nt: TGCGCCAGCAGCCGGGACAATGAGCAGTTCTTC
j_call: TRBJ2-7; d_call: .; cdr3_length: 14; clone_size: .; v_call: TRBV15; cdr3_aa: CATSREGAGYEQYF; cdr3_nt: TGTGCCACCAGCAGAGAAGGGGCCGGCTACGAGCAGTACTTC
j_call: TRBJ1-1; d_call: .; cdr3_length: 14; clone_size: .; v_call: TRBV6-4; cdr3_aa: CASSASGMNTEAFF; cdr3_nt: TGTGCCAGCAGTGCGTCCGGGATGAACACTGAAGCTTTCTTT
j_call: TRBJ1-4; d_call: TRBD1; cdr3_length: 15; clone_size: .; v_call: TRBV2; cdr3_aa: CASSQDRVANEKLFF; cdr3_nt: TGTGCCAGCAGCCAGGACAGGGTAGCTAATGAAAAACTGTTTTTT
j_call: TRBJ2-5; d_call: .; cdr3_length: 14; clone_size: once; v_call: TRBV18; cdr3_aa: CASSPGATQETQYF; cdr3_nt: TGTGCCAGCTCACCAGGGGCTACCCAAGAGACCCAGTACTTC
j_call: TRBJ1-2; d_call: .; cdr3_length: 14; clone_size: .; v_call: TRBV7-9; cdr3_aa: CASSPDSSNYGYTF; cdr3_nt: TGTGCCAGCAGCCCCGACTCCTCCAACTATGGCTACACCTTC
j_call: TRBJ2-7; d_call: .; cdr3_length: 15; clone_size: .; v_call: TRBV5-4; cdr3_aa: CASSGLERSSYEQYF; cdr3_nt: TGTGCCAGCAGCGGTCTCGAGCGGTCCTCCTACGAGCAGTACTTC
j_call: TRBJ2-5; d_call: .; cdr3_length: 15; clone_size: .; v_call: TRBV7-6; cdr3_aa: CASSLGAGVGETQYF; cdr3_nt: TGTGCCAGCAGCTTAGGAGCAGGGGTAGGGGAGACCCAGTACTTC
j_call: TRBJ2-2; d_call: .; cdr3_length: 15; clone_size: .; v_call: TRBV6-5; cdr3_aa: CASSYVERDTGELFF; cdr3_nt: TGTGCCAGCAGTTACGTGGAACGGGACACCGGGGAGCTGTTTTTT
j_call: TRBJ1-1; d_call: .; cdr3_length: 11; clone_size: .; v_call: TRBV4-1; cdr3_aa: CASSQGRRAFF; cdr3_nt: TGCGCCAGCAGCCAAGGCAGGCGAGCTTTCTTT
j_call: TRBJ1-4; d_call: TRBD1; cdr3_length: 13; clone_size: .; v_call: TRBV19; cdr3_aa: CASNRGGNEKLFF; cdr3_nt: TGTGCCAGCAACAGGGGCGGTAATGAAAAACTGTTTTTT
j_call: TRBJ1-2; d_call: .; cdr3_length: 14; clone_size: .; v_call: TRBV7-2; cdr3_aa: CAGSFAGQNYGYTF; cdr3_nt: TGTGCCGGCAGCTTTGCGGGCCAGAACTATGGCTACACCTTC
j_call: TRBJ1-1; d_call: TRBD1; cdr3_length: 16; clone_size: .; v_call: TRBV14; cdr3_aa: CASRHDRGPSGTEAFF; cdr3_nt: TGTGCCAGCAGACACGACAGGGGGCCATCGGGCACTGAAGCTTTCTTT
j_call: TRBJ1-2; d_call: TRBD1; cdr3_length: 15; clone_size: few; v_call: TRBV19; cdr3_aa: CASNERQGIGYGYTF; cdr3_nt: TGTGCCAGTAACGAGCGACAGGGGATTGGCTATGGCTACACCTTC
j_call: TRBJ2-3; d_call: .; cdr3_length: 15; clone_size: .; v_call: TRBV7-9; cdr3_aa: CASTPMGSDTDTQYF; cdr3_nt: TGTGCCAGCACCCCAATGGGGAGCGACACAGATACGCAGTATTTT
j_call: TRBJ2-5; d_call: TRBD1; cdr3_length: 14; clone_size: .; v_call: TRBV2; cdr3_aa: CASSRGQGQETQYF; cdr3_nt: TGTGCCAGCAGTCGGGGACAGGGCCAAGAGACCCAGTACTTC
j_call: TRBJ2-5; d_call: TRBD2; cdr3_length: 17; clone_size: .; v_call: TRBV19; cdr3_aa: CASSPRGSGTAQETQYF; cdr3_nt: TGTGCCAGTAGTCCTCGTGGTAGCGGGACGGCCCAAGAGACCCAGTACTTC
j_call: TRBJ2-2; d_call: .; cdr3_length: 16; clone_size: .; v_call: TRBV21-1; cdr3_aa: CASSNKTGEAGGELFF; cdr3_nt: TGTGCCAGCAGCAACAAGACAGGGGAAGCTGGCGGGGAGCTGTTTTTT
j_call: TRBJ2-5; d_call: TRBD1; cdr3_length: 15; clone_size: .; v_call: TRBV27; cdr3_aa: CASSSTGQGQETQYF; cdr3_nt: TGTGCCAGCAGTTCCACCGGACAGGGACAAGAGACCCAGTACTTC
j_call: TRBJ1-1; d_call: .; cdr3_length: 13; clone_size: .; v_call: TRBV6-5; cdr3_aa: CASSSPADTEAFF; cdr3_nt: TGTGCCAGCAGTTCTCCCGCGGACACTGAAGCTTTCTTT
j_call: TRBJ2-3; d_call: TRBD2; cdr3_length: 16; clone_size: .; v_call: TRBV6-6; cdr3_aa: CASLWLGREGTDTQYF; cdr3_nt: TGTGCCAGTCTTTGGCTTGGGCGGGAGGGCACAGATACGCAGTATTTT
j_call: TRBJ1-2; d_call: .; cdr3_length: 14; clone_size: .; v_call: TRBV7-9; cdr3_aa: CASSPPRGVNGYTF; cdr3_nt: TGTGCCAGCAGCCCCCCAAGGGGCGTAAATGGCTACACCTTC
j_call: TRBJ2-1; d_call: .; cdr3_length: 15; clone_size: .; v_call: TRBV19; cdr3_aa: CASSISQGSYNEQFF; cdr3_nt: TGTGCCAGTAGTATATCCCAGGGCTCCTACAATGAGCAGTTCTTC
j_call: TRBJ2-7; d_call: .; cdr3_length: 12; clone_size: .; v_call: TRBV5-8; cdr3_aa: CASSLIRYEQYF; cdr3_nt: TGTGCCAGCAGCTTGATCCGGTACGAGCAGTACTTC
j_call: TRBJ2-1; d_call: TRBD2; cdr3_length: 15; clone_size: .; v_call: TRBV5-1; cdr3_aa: CASRSSGSNHNEQFF; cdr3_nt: TGCGCCAGCAGATCTAGCGGGTCTAACCACAATGAGCAGTTCTTC
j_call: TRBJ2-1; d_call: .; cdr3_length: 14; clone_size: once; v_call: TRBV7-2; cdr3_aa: CASSLAPSRNEQFF; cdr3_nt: TGTGCCAGCAGCTTAGCCCCTAGTAGAAATGAGCAGTTCTTC
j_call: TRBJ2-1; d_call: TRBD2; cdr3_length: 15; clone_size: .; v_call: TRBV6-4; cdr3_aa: CASSVKLAGESEQFF; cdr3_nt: TGTGCCAGCAGTGTGAAGCTAGCGGGAGAATCTGAGCAGTTCTTC
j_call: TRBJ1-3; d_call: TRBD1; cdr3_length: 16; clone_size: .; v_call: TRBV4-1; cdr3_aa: CASRDRQGLSGNTIYF; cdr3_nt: TGCGCCAGCCGGGATAGACAGGGGTTATCTGGAAACACCATATATTTT
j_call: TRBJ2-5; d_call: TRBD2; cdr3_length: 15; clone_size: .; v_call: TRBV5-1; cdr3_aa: CASSSRLAGQETQYF; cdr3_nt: TGCGCCAGCAGCTCCCGACTAGCGGGGCAAGAGACCCAGTACTTC
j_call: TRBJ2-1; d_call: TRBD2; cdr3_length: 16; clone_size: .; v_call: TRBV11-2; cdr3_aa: CASSHRLAGGQNEQFF; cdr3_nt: TGTGCCAGCAGCCACAGACTAGCGGGGGGGCAGAATGAGCAGTTCTTC
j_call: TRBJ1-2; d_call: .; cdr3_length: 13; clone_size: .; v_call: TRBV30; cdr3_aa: CAWRGRGMGRYTF; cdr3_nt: TGTGCCTGGAGGGGGAGGGGAATGGGGCGCTACACCTTC
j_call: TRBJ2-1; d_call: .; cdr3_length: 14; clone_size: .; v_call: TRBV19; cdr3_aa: CATLPDRTYNEQFF; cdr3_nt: TGTGCCACTCTTCCTGACAGGACCTACAATGAGCAGTTCTTC